Each of the 32 T cell receptor beta chains below was sequenced from the same sample in a study of read filtering for tumor transcriptome and immune sequencing. From about 0.4 ug of RNA, a library with molecular barcoded alpha/delta and beta/gamma adaptors was made. TCRdb recomputed calls from the reads with MiXCR, one row per CDR3 protein. The data show some 130,000 distinct CDR3 sequences, around 13% seen once. The source material was a population of CD138-negative cells sorted from bone marrow. Receptors originate from a donor at least 40 years old with multiple myeloma.

This clonotype was seen ten or more times. The chain couples TRBV11-2 to TRBJ2-7; no reliable D call. The CDR3 length is 15 residues. From germline, CDR1 is SGHAT and CDR2 FQNNGV. Trimming removed 3 bases from V and 0 bases from J, with 12 bases in between. The DNA for the CDR3 is TGTGCCAGCAGCTTTACACCCTCCAGCTCCTACGAGCAGTACTTC. The encoded protein is CASSFTPSSSYEQYF.

This clonotype was counted at least ten times. This chain uses TRBV13 with TRBJ1-1; a weak D match, TRBD1 (5 bases). This CDR3 has 12 amino acids. V was clipped by 4 bases and J by 10 bases, with 13 bases between them. CDR1 is PRHDT and CDR2 is FYEKMQ in the germline V gene (reference sequence). CDR3 residues: CASSSIRGRAFF. The DNA for the CDR3 is TGTGCCAGCAGCTCAATCCGGGGCCGAGCTTTCTTT.

V usage is TRBV12-3 or TRBV12-4 and J usage is TRBJ1-2; TRBD1 might be the D (5 bases). The CDR3 contains 13 residues. The V end lost 2 bases, the J end lost 3 bases, and 7 bases lay between the germline ends. The CDR3: CASSLTRDYGYTF. CDR3 nucleotides: TGTGCCAGCAGTTTAACCAGGGACTATGGCTACACCTTC.

Remarks on this clonotype: Because it lacks the conserved phenylalanine or tryptophan at the end, this CDR3 is likely a read error. CDR3 DNA sequence: TGTGCCAGCAGCGTTCACAGGGGGAATGAGCAGTTCCTC. It yields the protein CASSVHRGNEQFL. The chain is built from TRBV13 and TRBJ2-1; 8 bases agree with TRBD1. The junction had 4 bases not matched to a gene; V was cut back by 5 bases and J by 7 bases. The CDR3 spans 13 residues. Germline assignment: CDR1 PRHDT and CDR2 FYEKMQ (reference sequence).

This clonotype was counted between two and nine times. The genes are TRBV24-1 and TRBJ2-1; no firm D call. CDR1 and CDR2 from the germline V gene are KGHDR and SFDVKD. Trimming removed 9 bases at V and 0 bases at J, with 17 bases between. This CDR3 comprises 16 residues. CDR3 sequence reads: CATASTRPGSYNEQFF. The CDR3 nucleotides read TGTGCCACCGCCTCAACTCGACCGGGCTCCTACAATGAGCAGTTCTTC.

This clonotype was found many times. This chain joins TRBV15 and TRBJ1-5, with a weak D call TRBD1 (5 bases). CDR1 is LNHNV and CDR2 is YYDKDF in the germline V gene (reference sequence). V was trimmed by 5 bases and J by 7 bases, leaving 12 bases between them. This CDR3 is 13 amino acids long. CDR3 in amino acids: CATSGGGGQPQHF. The CDR3, as DNA: TGTGCCACCAGCGGGGGTGGGGGGCAGCCCCAGCATTTT.

This clonotype was counted at least ten times. The chain joins TRBV29-1 to TRBJ2-1, with 7 positions matching TRBD1. Germline CDR1 reads SQVTM; CDR2 reads ANQGSEA. The CDR3 totals 16 residues. With 4 bases clipped from V and 4 bases from J, the junction kept 13 bases outside the gene matches. CDR3 DNA sequence: TGCAGCGTTGGGATACCTACAGGGGTATCGTACAATGAGCAGTTCTTC. This sequence encodes CSVGIPTGVSYNEQFF.

This clonotype was detected a few times. A read error may be the cause here, since a much bigger clone is one base away. The rearrangement joins TRBV10-3 to TRBJ2-1; weak D call: TRBD1 (6 bases). The CDR3 has 14 amino acids. Germline V lookup: CDR1 ENHRY, CDR2 SYGVKD. This CDR3 reads CAVSETTGINEQFF. The CDR3 DNA is TGTGCCGTCAGTGAGACAACAGGGATCAATGAGCAGTTCTTC.

This clonotype was detected ten times or more. V usage is TRBV5-1 and J usage is TRBJ2-1; D is possibly TRBD1 (6 bases). Trimming cost V 4 bases and J 6 bases, with 17 bases left between them. The CDR3 consists of 15 residues. CDR1 SGHRS and CDR2 YFSETQ come from the germline V gene. The DNA for the CDR3 is TGCGCCAGCAGCAAGGGACACCTCCCGGCCAATGAGCAGTTCTTC. It codes for CASSKGHLPANEQFF.

In regard to this clonotype: This clone may be a read error of a much larger clone one base away. The chain carries TRBV4-1 and TRBJ1-2; the D is unclear. Germline CDR1 is MGHRA and CDR2 is YSYEKL. The CDR3 runs to 14 residues. V dropped 4 bases and J dropped 2 bases, with 11 bases sitting between them. CDR3 in amino acids: CASSRFSENYGYTF. The CDR3 DNA is TGCGCCAGCAGCCGGTTTTCAGAGAACTATGGCTACACCTTC.

Many counts were recorded for this clonotype. This chain joins TRBV7-9 and TRBJ1-6, with unresolved D. CDR3 length: 13 amino acids. Germline CDR1 is SEHNR and CDR2 is FQNEAQ (reference sequence). V lost 1 base and J lost 7, with 5 bases in between. The CDR3 DNA reads TGTGCCAGCAGCTTAGACACCAATTCACCCCTCCACTTT. Its translation is CASSLDTNSPLHF.

At least ten counts were recorded for this clonotype. V is TRBV6-2 or TRBV6-3 and J is TRBJ2-7; D might be TRBD2 (6 bases). The CDR3 is made up of 15 amino acids. Trimming removed 0 bases at V and 9 bases at J, with 18 bases between. Germline V gene sequence: CDR1 MNHEY, CDR2 SVGEGT. The CDR3 coding sequence is TGTGCCAGCAGTTACTCTAATGGAGGGCCGGCGGGGCAGTACTTC. Its protein product is CASSYSNGGPAGQYF.

At least ten counts were recorded for this clonotype. The chain combines TRBV6-2 or TRBV6-3 with TRBJ1-5; 8 bases are a match to TRBD1. V shed 3 bases, J shed 4 bases, and the junction held 5 bases outside the gene matches. Germline V gives CDR1 MNHEY, CDR2 SVGEGT. This CDR3 has 15 amino acids. CDR3 loop: CASSYWRTGNQPQHF. As DNA, the CDR3 is TGTGCCAGCAGTTATTGGAGGACAGGGAATCAGCCCCAGCATTTT.

There are many counts of this clonotype. The conserved closing phenylalanine or tryptophan is absent in this CDR3, likely reflecting a read error. The chain joins TRBV11-2 to TRBJ2-2; 14 bases are a match to TRBD2. The junction had 9 bases not matched to a gene; V was cut back by 4 bases and J by 5 bases. The CDR3 spans 18 residues. From germline, CDR1 is SGHAT and CDR2 FQNNGV. CDR3 protein: CASSSLGLAGGWTGELFS. The CDR3 DNA reads TGTGCCAGCAGCTCACTCGGACTAGCGGGAGGTTGGACCGGGGAGCTGTTTTCT.

This clonotype was recorded many times. This rearrangement joins TRBV2 to TRBJ2-3; tentative D call: TRBD1 (5 bases). The CDR3 runs 14 residues. CDR1 and CDR2 (germline): SNHLY, FYNNEI. The germline V and J ends were trimmed by 4 bases and 0 bases, with 8 bases remaining between them. CDR3 in DNA: TGTGCCAGCAGTGGACAGACTAGCACAGATACGCAGTATTTT. Its translation is CASSGQTSTDTQYF. Full variable domain (rest looked up from reference TRBV2 and TRBJ2-3): EPEVTQTPSHQVTQMGQEVILRCVPISNHLYFYWYRQILGQKVEFLVSFYNNEISEKSEIFDDQFSVERPDGSNFTLKIRSTKLEDSAMYFCASSGQTSTDTQYFGPGTRLTVL.

Many counts were recorded for this clonotype. The chain joins TRBV24-1 to TRBJ2-2, with D possibly called TRBD1 or TRBD2 (5 bases each). The V end lost 6 bases, the J end lost 9 bases, and 16 bases lay between the germline ends. Germline CDR1 reads KGHDR; CDR2 reads SFDVKD. CDR3 length: 14 amino acids. The CDR3 DNA reads as TGTGCCACCAGTCGGGACGGAGCTATTCGGGAGCTGTTTTTT. It translates to CATSRDGAIRELFF.

This clonotype was recorded many times. In DNA, the CDR3 is TGTGCCAGCAGCGAAGCCCCTTCAGGGTTGGGAAACACCATATATTTT. Its translation is CASSEAPSGLGNTIYF. The rearrangement uses TRBV9 and TRBJ1-3, with a tentative D call TRBD1 (5 bases). The germline gives CDR1 SGDLS, CDR2 YYNGEE. Deletions cut 3 bases from V and 4 bases from J, with 17 bases between. CDR3 length: 16 residues.

This clonotype was observed at least ten times. DNA of the CDR3: TGCGCCAGCAGCGGCGGCAGGACTAGCCCGTCAGAGACCCAGTACTTC. This gives the protein CASSGGRTSPSETQYF. V gene TRBV5-1 combines with J gene TRBJ2-5; 8 bases line up with TRBD2. This CDR3 comprises 16 residues. The V gene end was trimmed by 4 bases and the J gene end by 4 bases; junction bases not matched to a gene: 12. Germline V gene data show CDR1 as SGHRS and CDR2 as YFSETQ.

This clonotype was detected many times. The chain uses TRBV11-3 and TRBJ2-1; D may be TRBD2 (6 bases). This CDR3 has 17 residues. The germline gives CDR1 SGHNT, CDR2 YENEEA. Between the trimmed V and J ends, which lost 4 bases and 0 bases, there was a span of 16 bases. CDR3 region: CASSSDSVGSSYNEQFF. As DNA, the CDR3 is TGTGCCAGCAGCTCCGATAGCGTCGGGAGCTCCTACAATGAGCAGTTCTTC.

This chain links TRBV7-8 with TRBJ2-7; D perhaps matches TRBD2 (6 bases). Trimming cost V 0 bases and J 0 bases, with 12 bases left between them. Germline V gives CDR1 SGHVS, CDR2 FQNEAQ. The CDR3 is made up of 16 amino acids. In DNA, the CDR3 is TGTGCCAGCAGCTTAGCGGGGGGTACGAGCTCCTACGAGCAGTACTTC. This gives the protein CASSLAGGTSSYEQYF.

This clonotype has a count of ten or more. The chain has TRBV11-2 and TRBJ2-2; 9 bases fit TRBD2. This CDR3 region has 19 residues. The V gene's germline CDR1 is SGHAT and CDR2 FQNNGV. Trimming removed 2 bases from V and 0 bases from J; junction bases left unmatched: 10. For the CDR3, the DNA is TGTGCCAGCAGCTTACACGCCGGACTAGCGAACGCGAACACCGGGGAGCTGTTTTTT. The encoded protein is CASSLHAGLANANTGELFF.

This clonotype showed up many times. This chain joins TRBV5-1 and TRBJ2-3; D is uncertain. From germline, CDR1 is SGHRS and CDR2 YFSETQ. Trimming shortened V by 4 bases and J by 1 base, and 7 bases separated the two germline ends. This CDR3 has 13 residues. CDR3 nucleotides: TGCGCCAGCAGCACGACGGGCACAGATACGCAGTATTTT. Its translation: CASSTTGTDTQYF.

The sample holds many counts of this clonotype. This sequence joins TRBV10-3 and TRBJ1-1; D perhaps matches TRBD1 (5 bases). This CDR3 is 15 amino acids long. With 2 bases removed from V and 1 base from J, the gap between germline ends came to 11 bases. Germline loops: CDR1 ENHRY, CDR2 SYGVKD. The CDR3 protein is CAISEDSLSNTEAFF. DNA for the CDR3: TGTGCCATCAGTGAGGACAGTCTATCGAACACTGAAGCTTTCTTT.

In its sample, this clonotype was seen many times. This sequence joins TRBV20-1 and TRBJ1-2; no firm D call. Germline V gives CDR1 DFQATT, CDR2 SNEGSKA (reference sequence). The CDR3 covers 12 residues. V lost 1 base and J lost 6, with 9 bases in between. The CDR3 loop is CSARVGQHGYTF. The CDR3 DNA follows: TGCAGTGCTAGAGTCGGGCAGCATGGCTACACCTTC.

This clonotype has at least ten counts. The chain combines TRBV15 with TRBJ2-1; D may be TRBD2 (5 bases). The germline gives CDR1 LNHNV, CDR2 YYDKDF (reference sequence). V was trimmed by 1 base and J by 2 bases, leaving 9 bases between them. The CDR3 runs 15 residues. CDR3 nucleotides: TGTGCCACCAGCAGAGCTAGCAGGACCTACAATGAGCAGTTCTTC. Translating gives CATSRASRTYNEQFF.

This clonotype was detected many times. The V and J genes are TRBV20-1 and TRBJ2-1; 12 bases map to TRBD2. CDR3 length: 13 amino acids. Germline values: CDR1 DFQATT, CDR2 SNEGSKA (reference sequence). Trimming at V came to 5 bases and at J to 10 bases, leaving 6 bases not matched to a gene. The CDR3: CSAQRLAGEEQFF. DNA for the CDR3: TGCAGTGCTCAAAGACTAGCGGGAGAAGAGCAGTTCTTC.

The genes are TRBV29-1 and TRBJ1-1; D unclear. The CDR3 length is 10 residues. V lost 2 bases and J lost 10, with 8 bases in between. CDR1 and CDR2 (germline): SQVTM, ANQGSEA. CDR3 in amino acids: CSVESLGAFF. CDR3 DNA: TGCAGCGTTGAATCCCTGGGAGCTTTCTTT.

This clonotype was found a few times. V gene TRBV30 combines with J gene TRBJ1-2, with TRBD1 as a possible D gene (5 bases). V lost 3 bases and J 2 bases, leaving 19 bases between the germline ends. The CDR3 has 16 amino acids. Per the germline V gene, CDR1 is GTSNPN and CDR2 is SVGIG (reference sequence). The CDR3 DNA reads TGTGCCTGGAGAATAAGGGGACCGAAGCTGAACTATGGCTACACCTTC. This sequence encodes CAWRIRGPKLNYGYTF.

This clonotype was recorded at least ten times. This chain uses TRBV4-1 with TRBJ1-5; TRBD1 aligns across 7 bases. The germline V gene has CDR1 MGHRA and CDR2 YSYEKL. Trimming at V came to 0 bases and at J to 7 bases, leaving 9 bases not matched to a gene. CDR3 length equals 16 residues. The CDR3, as DNA: TGCGCCAGCAGCCAAGAGAGGGGGCGGGTTAACCAGCCCCAGCATTTT. Translating gives CASSQERGRVNQPQHF.

A word on this clonotype: One junction end disagrees with the germline gene, perhaps due to a read error. The chain recombines TRBV5-6 with TRBJ1-5; 12 positions match TRBD1. The V gene's germline CDR1 is SGHDT and CDR2 YYEEEE. This CDR3 is built from 16 residues. The CDR3 DNA reads TGTGGCAGCAGCGAACTCGGGACAGGGGGCAGTCAGCCCCAGCATTTT. Translation: CGSSELGTGGSQPQHF.

This clonotype appeared many times. The chain is built from TRBV2 and TRBJ1-2, with D perhaps matching TRBD1 (6 bases). This CDR3 region has 14 residues. V was cut by 10 bases and J by 7 bases, with 22 bases left in between. CDR1 and CDR2 from the germline V gene are SNHLY and FYNNEI. This CDR3 reads CAIINRGAPAGYTF. CDR3 bases: TGTGCCATAATCAATAGGGGGGCGCCTGCTGGCTACACCTTC.

In this sample, this clonotype turned up a few times. The V gene is TRBV3-1, the J gene TRBJ2-3; the D gene is possibly TRBD2 (5 bases). This CDR3 spans 12 amino acids. CDR1 is LGHDT, CDR2 YNNKEL, per germline (reference sequence). The V gene lost 8 bases and the J gene lost 2 bases, with 8 bases spanning the gap. The CDR3 sequence: CASQRDTDTQYF. CDR3 coding DNA: TGTGCCAGCCAGAGGGACACAGATACGCAGTATTTT.